This TCR beta chain emerged from a study of siplizumab effects on memory and regulatory T cells. Whole-study findings and limits: Siplizumab brought about a significant reduction in alloreactive sequences traceable to unstimulated CD4+ memory cells. Suppressive capability of dividing Tregs from siplizumab cultures went unverified.

Comment on this clone: Antigen specificity is unknown. A junction end diverges from the germline sequence, so it may reflect a read error.

Assaying covered approximately 100,000 TCR templates per sample. Assay: immunoSEQ multiplex PCR; the TCRdb copy retains only in-frame clones and omits some. This sample carries some 97,000 clones, approximately 94% of them seen once, and the ten largest clones take 1% to 1.5%. The CDR3 is made up of 14 amino acids. CDR1 and CDR2 from the germline V gene are SSHAT and FNYEAQ (reference sequence). The receptor was derived from a human donor in good health. The sequencing input was non-Treg CD4+ T cells sorted from blood. This rearrangement joins TRBV7-7 to TRBJ2-7, with 9 bases aligning to TRBD2. The CDR3 DNA follows: TGTGCTAGCAGCCCCAGTACAGCGGGAGGTCTTATGTACTTC. Encoded protein: CASSPSTAGGLMYF.